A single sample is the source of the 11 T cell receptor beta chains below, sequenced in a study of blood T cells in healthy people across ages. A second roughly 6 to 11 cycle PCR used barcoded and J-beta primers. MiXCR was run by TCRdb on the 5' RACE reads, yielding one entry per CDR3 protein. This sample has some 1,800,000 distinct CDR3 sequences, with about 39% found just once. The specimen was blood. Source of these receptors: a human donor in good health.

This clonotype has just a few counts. CDR3 amino acids: CASSQRGGMDTQYF. Written as DNA, the CDR3 is TGTGCCAGCAGCCAGCGGGGGGGCATGGATACGCAGTATTTT. V gene TRBV4-2 combines with J gene TRBJ2-3, with 9 bases aligning to TRBD2. This CDR3 contains 14 residues. The ends lost 3 bases at V and 6 bases at J; junction bases unmatched: 4. Germline V lookup: CDR1 LGHNA, CDR2 YNFKEQ.

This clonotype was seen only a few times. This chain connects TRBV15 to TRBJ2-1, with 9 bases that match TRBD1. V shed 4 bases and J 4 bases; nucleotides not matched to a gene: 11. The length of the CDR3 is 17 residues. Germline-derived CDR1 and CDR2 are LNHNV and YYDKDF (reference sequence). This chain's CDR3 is CATSTLEPGQGYNEQFF. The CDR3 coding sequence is TGTGCCACCAGCACCTTAGAACCGGGACAGGGATACAATGAGCAGTTCTTC.

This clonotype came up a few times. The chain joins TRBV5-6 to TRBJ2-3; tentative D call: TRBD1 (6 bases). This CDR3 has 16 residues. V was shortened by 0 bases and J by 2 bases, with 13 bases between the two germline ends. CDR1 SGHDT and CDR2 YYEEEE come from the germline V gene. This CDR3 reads CASSLDQGSYTDTQYF. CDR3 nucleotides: TGTGCCAGCAGCTTGGACCAGGGGTCCTACACAGATACGCAGTATTTT. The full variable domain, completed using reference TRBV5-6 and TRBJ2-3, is DAGVTQSPTHLIKTRGQQVTLRCSPKSGHDTVSWYQQALGQGPQFIFQYYEEEERQRGNFPDRFSGHQFPNYSSELNVNALLLGDSALYLCASSLDQGSYTDTQYFGPGTRLTVL.

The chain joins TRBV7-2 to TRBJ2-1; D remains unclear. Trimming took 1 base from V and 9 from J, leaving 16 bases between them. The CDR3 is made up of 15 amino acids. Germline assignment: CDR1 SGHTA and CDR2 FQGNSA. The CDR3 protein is CASSLDLNSWGEQFF. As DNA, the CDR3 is TGTGCCAGCAGCTTAGACCTGAACAGTTGGGGTGAGCAGTTCTTC.

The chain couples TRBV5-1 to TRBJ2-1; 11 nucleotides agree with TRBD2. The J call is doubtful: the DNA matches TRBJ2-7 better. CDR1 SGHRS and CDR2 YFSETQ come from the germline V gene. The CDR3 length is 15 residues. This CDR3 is CASSLLAGVYNEQYF. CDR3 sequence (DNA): TGCGCCAGCAGCTTACTAGCGGGGGTTTACAATGAGCAGTACTTC.

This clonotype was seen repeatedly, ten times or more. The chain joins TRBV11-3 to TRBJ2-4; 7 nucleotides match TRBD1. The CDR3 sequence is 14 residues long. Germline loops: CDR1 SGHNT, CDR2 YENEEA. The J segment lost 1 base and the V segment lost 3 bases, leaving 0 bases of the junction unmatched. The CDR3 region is CASSLDRAKNIQYF. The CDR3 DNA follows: TGTGCCAGCAGCTTGGACAGGGCCAAAAACATTCAGTACTTC.

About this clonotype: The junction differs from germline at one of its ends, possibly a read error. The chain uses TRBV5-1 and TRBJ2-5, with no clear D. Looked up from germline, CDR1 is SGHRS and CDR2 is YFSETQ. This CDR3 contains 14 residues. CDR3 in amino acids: CASSLTTVQETRYF. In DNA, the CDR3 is TGCGCCAGCAGCTTGACAACAGTTCAAGAGACCCGGTACTTC.

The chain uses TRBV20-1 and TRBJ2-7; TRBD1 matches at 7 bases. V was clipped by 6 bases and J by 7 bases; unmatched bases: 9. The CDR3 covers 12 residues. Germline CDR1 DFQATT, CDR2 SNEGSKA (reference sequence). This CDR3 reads CSADPGGREQYF. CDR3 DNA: TGCAGTGCCGACCCAGGGGGTCGGGAGCAGTACTTC.

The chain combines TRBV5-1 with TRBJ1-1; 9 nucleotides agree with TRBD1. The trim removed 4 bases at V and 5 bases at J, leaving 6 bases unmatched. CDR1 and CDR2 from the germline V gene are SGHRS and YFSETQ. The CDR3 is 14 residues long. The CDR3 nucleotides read TGCGCCAGCAGCATGGGACAGGGTTGGACTGAAGCTTTCTTT. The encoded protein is CASSMGQGWTEAFF.

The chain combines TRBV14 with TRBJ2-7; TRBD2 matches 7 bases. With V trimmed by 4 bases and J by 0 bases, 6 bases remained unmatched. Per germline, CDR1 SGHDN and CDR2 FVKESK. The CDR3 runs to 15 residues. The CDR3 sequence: CASSPVGGFSYEQYF. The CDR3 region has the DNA TGTGCCAGCAGCCCAGTGGGAGGGTTCTCCTACGAGCAGTACTTC.

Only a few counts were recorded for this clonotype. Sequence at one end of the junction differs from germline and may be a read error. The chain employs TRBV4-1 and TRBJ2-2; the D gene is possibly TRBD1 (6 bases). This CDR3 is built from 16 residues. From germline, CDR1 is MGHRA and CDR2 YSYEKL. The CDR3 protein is CASGQQGSADTGELFF. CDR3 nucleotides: TGCGCCAGCGGCCAACAGGGTTCCGCGGACACCGGGGAGCTGTTTTTT.